What follows is one TCR beta chain and its context. This CDR3 spans 12 amino acids. CDR1 is SQVTM and CDR2 is ANQGSEA in the germline V gene. V dropped 5 bases and J dropped 0 bases, with 8 bases sitting between them. This entry is derived from a study of T cells in Graves' hyperthyroidism and ophthalmopathy. RNA transcripts provided the source from which TCR beta CDR3 regions were amplified. Researchers ran a first-round RT-PCR on the TCR CDR3 using the HTBI primer set. Each CDR3 protein is one row after TCRdb ran MiXCR on the multiplex PCR reads. The data hold 500,000 or so distinct CDR3 sequences, with about 15% observed a single time.

This chain uses TRBV29-1 with TRBJ2-7; possible D gene TRBD1, 5 bases. The sample was blood. The TCR sequence derives from a woman in her late teens or twenties with Graves' ophthalmopathy. CDR3 bases: TGCAGCGTTAAGACAGCCTCCTACGAGCAGTACTTC. Its protein product is CSVKTASYEQYF.